The 24 T cell receptor beta chains listed next were all sequenced from one sample in a study of T cell repertoires in cytomegalovirus infection. TCRdb used MiXCR to reprocess the reads, holding one entry per CDR3 protein. The data contain 200,000 or so distinct CDR3 sequences, around 20% of them singletons. Material: PBMCs. These receptors were collected from a human donor in good health (CMV status not recorded). Some clones in this sample may be carry-over from other donors' samples.

The chain joins TRBV5-6 to TRBJ1-1, with D perhaps TRBD1 (5 bases). This CDR3 spans 16 amino acids. Germline lookup yields CDR1 SGHDT and CDR2 YYEEEE. V was trimmed by 4 bases and J by 5 bases, leaving 21 bases between them. The CDR3 reads CASSAPGGGLLTEAFF. CDR3 nucleotide sequence: TGTGCCAGCAGCGCCCCCGGGGGGGGTCTTCTAACTGAAGCTTTCTTT.

The V gene is TRBV2, the J gene TRBJ2-1, with 7 bases aligning to TRBD2. Germline-derived CDR1 and CDR2 are SNHLY and FYNNEI. V was pared by 6 bases and J by 0 bases, with 11 bases of the junction left unmatched. CDR3 length equals 17 residues. The CDR3 spells CASRVTRAGSSYNEQFF. CDR3 nucleotide sequence: TGTGCCAGCAGAGTAACTAGAGCGGGGAGCTCCTACAATGAGCAGTTCTTC. Full variable domain (outside the CDR3, taken from reference TRBV2 and TRBJ2-1): EPEVTQTPSHQVTQMGQEVILRCVPISNHLYFYWYRQILGQKVEFLVSFYNNEISEKSEIFDDQFSVERPDGSNFTLKIRSTKLEDSAMYFCASRVTRAGSSYNEQFFGPGTRLTVL.

In its sample, this clonotype was seen many times. This chain uses TRBV2 with TRBJ2-1; 11 bases align to TRBD2. The CDR3 runs to 18 residues. Unmatched junction bases numbered 10, after V lost 4 bases and J lost 2 bases. CDR1 and CDR2 (germline): SNHLY, FYNNEI. CDR3 sequence (DNA): TGTGCCAGCAGTGGGCTAGCGGGGGGCTTAGTCACCTACAATGAGCAGTTCTTC. Amino acids: CASSGLAGGLVTYNEQFF.

The rearrangement links TRBV29-1 to TRBJ1-1; D is possibly TRBD1 (5 bases). This CDR3 region has 11 residues. V was shortened by 7 bases and J by 0 bases, with 6 bases between the two germline ends. Germline V lookup: CDR1 SQVTM, CDR2 ANQGSEA. In nucleotides, the CDR3 is TGCAGCGGGGGGGTGAACACTGAAGCTTTCTTT. This gives the protein CSGGVNTEAFF.

This clonotype has only a few counts. This chain connects TRBV29-1 to TRBJ1-1, with 8 nucleotides matching TRBD1. This CDR3 comprises 13 residues. V lost 7 bases and J lost 3; bases outside the gene matches: 7. Germline assignment: CDR1 SQVTM and CDR2 ANQGSEA. This CDR3 reads CSANRGADTEAFF. DNA of the CDR3: TGCAGCGCCAACAGGGGGGCGGACACTGAAGCTTTCTTT.

The V and J genes are TRBV2 and TRBJ1-2; maybe TRBD1 (5 bases). V shed 7 bases and J shed 8 bases, with 20 bases lying between them. CDR3 length equals 14 residues. Germline V CDR1 and CDR2: SNHLY, FYNNEI. CDR3 sequence reads: CASKVQSRGEGYTF. The CDR3 bases are TGTGCCAGCAAGGTACAGAGCCGAGGGGAGGGCTACACCTTC.

CDR3 region: CASSWNRDTEAFF. Here the CDR3 DNA reads TGTGCCAGCAGTTGGAACAGGGACACTGAAGCTTTCTTT. The chain employs TRBV6-2 or TRBV6-3 and TRBJ1-1; tentative D call: TRBD1 (6 bases). The V gene lost 4 bases and the J gene lost 3 bases, with 9 bases spanning the gap. CDR1 MNHEY and CDR2 SVGEGT come from the germline V gene. The CDR3 loop spans 13 amino acids.

This chain links TRBV2 with TRBJ2-7, with D unclear. Trimming shortened V by 4 bases and J by 3 bases, and 10 bases separated the two germline ends. Germline V CDR1 and CDR2: SNHLY, FYNNEI. This CDR3 is 13 amino acids long. The CDR3 loop is CASSAGPDYEQYF. DNA of the CDR3: TGTGCCAGCAGTGCTGGCCCCGACTACGAGCAGTACTTC.

This clonotype was recorded a few times. The chain has TRBV6-1 and TRBJ1-2; the D is unclear. This CDR3 has 14 amino acids. V lost 0 bases to trimming and J lost 4 bases, with 9 bases between them. Germline CDR1 reads MNHNS; CDR2 reads SASEGT. As DNA, the CDR3 is TGTGCCAGCAGTGAAGCGGCGTTCCGCTATGGCTACACCTTC. It specifies CASSEAAFRYGYTF.

There are a few counts of this clonotype. The rearrangement uses TRBV6-2 or TRBV6-3 and TRBJ1-6; D not certain. V was trimmed by 5 bases and J by 10 bases, leaving 12 bases between them. Germline V gene data show CDR1 as MNHEY and CDR2 as SVGEGT. The CDR3 is 13 residues long. CDR3 protein: CASSPQASSPLHF. The CDR3 DNA reads TGTGCCAGCAGTCCCCAGGCATCGTCACCCCTCCACTTT.

On this clonotype: Just one base apart from a much larger clone, this may be a read error. The chain employs TRBV7-6 and TRBJ1-1, with 11 bases that match TRBD1. V was clipped by 5 bases and J by 6 bases; unmatched bases: 5. Germline CDR1 and CDR2: SGHVS and FNYEAQ. The CDR3 is made up of 14 amino acids. The DNA for the CDR3 is TGTGCCAGCAGCGCCACGGGACAGGGGGCTGAAGCTTTCTTT. This translates into CASSATGQGAEAFF.

This clonotype was observed at least ten times. Here the CDR3 reads CASSRADSSYNEQFF. CDR3 DNA: TGTGCCAGCAGCCGAGCGGACAGCTCCTACAATGAGCAGTTCTTC. The rearrangement links TRBV7-2 to TRBJ2-1; D might be TRBD1 (6 bases). CDR1 is SGHTA and CDR2 is FQGNSA in the germline V gene. The CDR3 is 15 residues long. V was cut by 5 bases and J by 0 bases, with 11 bases left in between.

This clonotype came up a few times. The gene calls are TRBV7-6 and TRBJ2-7; 7 positions match TRBD2. The CDR3 length is 16 residues. With 1 base clipped from V and 3 bases from J, the junction kept 9 bases outside the gene matches. Germline V gene data show CDR1 as SGHVS and CDR2 as FNYEAQ. The CDR3 sequence: CASSLGGSSGVYEQYF. CDR3 DNA: TGTGCCAGCAGCTTAGGAGGATCCAGCGGGGTCTACGAGCAGTACTTC. Complete variable domain (other parts from reference TRBV7-6 and TRBJ2-7): GAGVSQSPRYKVTKRGQDVALRCDPISGHVSLYWYRQALGQGPEFLTYFNYEAQQDKSGLPNDRFSAERPEGSISTLTIQRTEQRDSAMYRCASSLGGSSGVYEQYFGPGTRLTVT.

The V gene is TRBV2, the J gene TRBJ1-1, with 8 bases aligning to TRBD1. The CDR3 runs 14 residues. Germline trimming cut 2 bases from V and 4 bases from J; bases unmatched to any gene: 3. The V gene's germline CDR1 is SNHLY and CDR2 FYNNEI. In nucleotides, the CDR3 is TGTGCCAGCAGTGAACAGGGGGCGACCACTGAAGCTTTCTTT. This codes for CASSEQGATTEAFF.

This clonotype has a count of ten or more. The chain couples TRBV7-3 to TRBJ2-6; D remains ambiguous. CDR1 and CDR2 (germline): SGHTA, FQGTGA. The CDR3 runs to 16 residues. The germline V and J ends were trimmed by 1 base and 2 bases, with 9 bases remaining between them. CDR3 DNA sequence: TGTGCCAGCAGCTTAATGACGGAGACTGGGGCCAACGTCCTGACTTTC. Protein product: CASSLMTETGANVLTF.

This clonotype came up a few times. V gene TRBV5-1 combines with J gene TRBJ2-5; 15 bases align to TRBD2. The junction had 6 bases not matched to a gene; V was cut back by 4 bases and J by 5 bases. This CDR3 is 16 amino acids long. The germline gives CDR1 SGHRS, CDR2 YFSETQ. CDR3 in amino acids: CASSPGLAGGPETQYF. DNA of the CDR3: TGCGCCAGCAGCCCCGGACTAGCGGGGGGGCCGGAGACCCAGTACTTC.

This clonotype has a count of ten or more. The chain employs TRBV19 and TRBJ1-1; no clear D gene. The CDR3 loop spans 12 amino acids. Germline values: CDR1 LNHDA, CDR2 SQIVND (reference sequence). V dropped 5 bases and J dropped 1 base, with 5 bases sitting between them. CDR3 DNA sequence: TGTGCCAGTAGTTGGTGGAACACTGAAGCTTTCTTT. It translates to CASSWWNTEAFF.

Ten or more counts support this clonotype. The chain employs TRBV2 and TRBJ2-5; D call uncertain. V dropped 3 bases and J dropped 4 bases, with 6 bases sitting between them. From germline, CDR1 is SNHLY and CDR2 FYNNEI. The CDR3 consists of 12 residues. In DNA form, the CDR3 reads TGTGCCAGCAGTGAGTTGCGAGAGACCCAGTACTTC. It yields the protein CASSELRETQYF.

V gene TRBV15 combines with J gene TRBJ2-2, with a tentative D call TRBD2 (5 bases). Trimming took 0 bases from V and 4 from J, leaving 18 bases between them. CDR1 is LNHNV and CDR2 is YYDKDF in the germline V gene (reference sequence). The CDR3 is 18 residues long. CDR3: CATSRESSRPPGTGELFF. CDR3 nucleotide sequence: TGTGCCACCAGCAGAGAGTCTAGCCGACCTCCGGGCACCGGGGAGCTGTTTTTT.

This clonotype was counted many times. This rearrangement joins TRBV12-3 or TRBV12-4 to TRBJ2-5, with 8 bases matching TRBD2. CDR3 length: 14 amino acids. V shed 6 bases, J shed 5 bases, and the junction held 8 bases outside the gene matches. The CDR3 DNA reads TGTGCCAGCAGCTACGGGGGGGCGAGGGAGACCCAGTACTTC. It yields the protein CASSYGGARETQYF.

This clonotype was seen ten or more times. This chain joins TRBV7-2 and TRBJ2-7, with D uncertain. The CDR3 totals 16 residues. With 2 bases removed from V and 2 bases from J, the gap between germline ends came to 16 bases. Germline V lookup: CDR1 SGHTA, CDR2 FQGNSA. DNA for the CDR3: TGTGCCAGCAGCTTAAGTTGGACCGAAAAGGCCTACGAGCAGTACTTC. Amino acid sequence: CASSLSWTEKAYEQYF.

This rearrangement joins TRBV28 to TRBJ2-4; 10 bases fit TRBD1. CDR1 MDHEN and CDR2 SYDVKM come from the germline V gene. The CDR3 consists of 15 residues. The V gene end was trimmed by 7 bases and the J gene end by 2 bases; junction bases not matched to a gene: 5. The CDR3 spells CASNGGQGPKNIQYF. The CDR3 DNA reads TGTGCCAGCAACGGGGGACAGGGGCCCAAAAACATTCAGTACTTC.

The J gene is TRBJ2-5, the V gene TRBV5-4, with TRBD1 identical over 10 bases. The CDR3 length is 15 residues. The germline gives CDR1 SGHNT, CDR2 YYREEE (reference sequence). After removal of 4 bases from V and 3 bases from J, the junction contained 6 bases not matched to a gene. This chain's CDR3 is CASSVPGQGKETQYF. The DNA for the CDR3 is TGTGCCAGCAGCGTACCGGGACAGGGGAAAGAGACCCAGTACTTC. Variable domain in full (rest from reference TRBV5-4 and TRBJ2-5): ETGVTQSPTHLIKTRGQQVTLRCSSQSGHNTVSWYQQALGQGPQFIFQYYREEENGRGNFPPRFSGLQFPNYSSELNVNALELDDSALYLCASSVPGQGKETQYFGPGTRLLVL.

This clonotype has at least ten counts. CDR3 protein: CASSYSREGRNEQFF. The CDR3 nucleotides are TGTGCCAGCAGTTACTCGAGGGAGGGCCGCAATGAGCAGTTCTTC. The rearrangement uses TRBV6-2 or TRBV6-3 and TRBJ2-1, with 7 bases identical to TRBD2. There are 15 residues in the CDR3. Germline V gene data show CDR1 as MNHEY and CDR2 as SVGEGT. V lost 0 bases, J lost 6 bases, and 5 bases stayed unmatched.